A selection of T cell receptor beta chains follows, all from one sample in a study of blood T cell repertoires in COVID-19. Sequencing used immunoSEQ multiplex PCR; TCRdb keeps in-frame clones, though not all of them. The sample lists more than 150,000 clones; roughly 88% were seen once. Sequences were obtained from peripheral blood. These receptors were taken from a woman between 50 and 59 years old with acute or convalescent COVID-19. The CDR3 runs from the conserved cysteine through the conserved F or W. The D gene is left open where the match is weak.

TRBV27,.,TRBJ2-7,CASSPMTSYEQYF,TGTGCCAGCAGTCCGATGACTAGTTACGAGCAGTACTTC
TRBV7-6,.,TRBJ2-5,CASSLTPDSQTQYF,TGTGCCAGCAGCTTAACGCCGGACAGCCAGACCCAGTACTTC
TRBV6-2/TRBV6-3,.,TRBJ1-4,CASSYPLDSSSEKLFF,TGTGCCAGCAGTTACCCTCTCGACAGCTCTAGTGAAAAACTGTTTTTT
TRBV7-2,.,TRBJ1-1,CASSPDIENTEAFF,TGTGCCAGCAGCCCCGACATAGAGAACACTGAAGCTTTCTTT
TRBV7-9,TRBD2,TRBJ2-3,CASSLTSGVNTQYF,TGTGCCAGCAGCTTAACTAGCGGGGTAAATACGCAGTATTTT
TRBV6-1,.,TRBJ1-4,CASSEGQVEKLFF,TGTGCCAGCAGTGAAGGGCAGGTCGAAAAACTGTTTTTT
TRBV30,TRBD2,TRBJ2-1,CAWSPSGRARQFF,TGTGCCTGGAGCCCCAGCGGGAGGGCCCGGCAGTTCTTC
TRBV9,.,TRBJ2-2,CASSPGLDRTGELFF,TGTGCCAGCAGCCCGGGACTGGACAGGACCGGGGAGCTGTTTTTT
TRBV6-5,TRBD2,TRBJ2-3,CARFLGGDTDTQYF,TGTGCCAGATTCCTGGGGGGGGACACAGATACGCAGTATTTT
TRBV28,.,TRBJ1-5,CASSFPQLLLPQPQHF,TGTGCCAGCAGTTTCCCACAGCTCCTCCTACCCCAGCCCCAGCATTTT
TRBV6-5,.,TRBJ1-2,CASSLDRLYGYTF,TGTGCCAGCAGTCTTGACAGGCTCTATGGCTACACCTTC
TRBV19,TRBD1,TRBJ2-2,CASRDSLNTGELFF,TGTGCCAGTCGGGACAGCCTGAACACCGGGGAGCTGTTTTTT
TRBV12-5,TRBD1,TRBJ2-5,CASGLADRGETQYF,TGTGCTAGTGGTTTGGCCGACAGGGGAGAGACCCAGTACTTC
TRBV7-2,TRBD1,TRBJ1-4,CASSLAQQGTNEKLFF,TGTGCCAGCAGCTTGGCTCAACAGGGGACTAATGAAAAACTGTTTTTT
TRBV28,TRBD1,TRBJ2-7,CASTHQTGPLREQYF,TGTGCCAGCACACACCAGACAGGGCCACTACGCGAGCAGTACTTC
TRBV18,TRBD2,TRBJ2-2,CASSQVLAGNTGELFF,TGTGCCAGCTCACAGGTTCTAGCGGGAAACACCGGGGAGCTGTTTTTT
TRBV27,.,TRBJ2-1,CASSSPMTVGYNEQFF,TGTGCCAGCAGTTCCCCGATGACAGTGGGATACAATGAGCAGTTCTTC
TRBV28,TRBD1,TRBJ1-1,CASRHNLSGGRAFF,TGTGCCAGCAGGCATAATCTCTCAGGGGGCAGGGCTTTCTTT
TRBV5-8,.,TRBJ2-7,CASSLTGLRYEQYF,TGTGCCAGCAGCCTAACGGGACTGCGCTACGAGCAGTACTTC
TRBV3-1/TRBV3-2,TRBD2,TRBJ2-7,CASSQGLAGERHF,TGTGCCAGCAGCCAAGGGCTAGCGGGAGAAAGGCACTTC
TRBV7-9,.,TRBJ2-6,CASRSGRRGSGANVLTF,TGTGCCAGCAGGAGTGGCAGAAGGGGCTCTGGGGCCAACGTCCTGACTTTC
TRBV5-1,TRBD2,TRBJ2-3,CASSLAGHTDTQYF,TGCGCCAGCTCACTAGCGGGGCACACAGATACGCAGTATTTT
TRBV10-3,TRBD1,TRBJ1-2,CAIRESGTVRGYGYTF,TGTGCCATCAGGGAATCGGGGACAGTACGAGGGTACGGCTACACCTTC
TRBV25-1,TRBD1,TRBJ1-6,CASSGTGAHPLHF,TGTGCCAGCAGCGGGACAGGGGCACACCCCCTCCACTTT
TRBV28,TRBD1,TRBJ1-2,CASSLSGTGGGGYTF,TGTGCCAGCAGTCTCTCCGGGACAGGGGGCGGGGGCTACACCTTC
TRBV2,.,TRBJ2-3,CASRKEQVTDTQYF,TGTGCCAGCCGAAAAGAGCAGGTTACAGATACGCAGTATTTT
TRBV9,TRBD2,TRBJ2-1,CASSVVAGGYNEQFF,TGTGCCAGCAGCGTAGTGGCGGGAGGCTACAATGAGCAGTTCTTC